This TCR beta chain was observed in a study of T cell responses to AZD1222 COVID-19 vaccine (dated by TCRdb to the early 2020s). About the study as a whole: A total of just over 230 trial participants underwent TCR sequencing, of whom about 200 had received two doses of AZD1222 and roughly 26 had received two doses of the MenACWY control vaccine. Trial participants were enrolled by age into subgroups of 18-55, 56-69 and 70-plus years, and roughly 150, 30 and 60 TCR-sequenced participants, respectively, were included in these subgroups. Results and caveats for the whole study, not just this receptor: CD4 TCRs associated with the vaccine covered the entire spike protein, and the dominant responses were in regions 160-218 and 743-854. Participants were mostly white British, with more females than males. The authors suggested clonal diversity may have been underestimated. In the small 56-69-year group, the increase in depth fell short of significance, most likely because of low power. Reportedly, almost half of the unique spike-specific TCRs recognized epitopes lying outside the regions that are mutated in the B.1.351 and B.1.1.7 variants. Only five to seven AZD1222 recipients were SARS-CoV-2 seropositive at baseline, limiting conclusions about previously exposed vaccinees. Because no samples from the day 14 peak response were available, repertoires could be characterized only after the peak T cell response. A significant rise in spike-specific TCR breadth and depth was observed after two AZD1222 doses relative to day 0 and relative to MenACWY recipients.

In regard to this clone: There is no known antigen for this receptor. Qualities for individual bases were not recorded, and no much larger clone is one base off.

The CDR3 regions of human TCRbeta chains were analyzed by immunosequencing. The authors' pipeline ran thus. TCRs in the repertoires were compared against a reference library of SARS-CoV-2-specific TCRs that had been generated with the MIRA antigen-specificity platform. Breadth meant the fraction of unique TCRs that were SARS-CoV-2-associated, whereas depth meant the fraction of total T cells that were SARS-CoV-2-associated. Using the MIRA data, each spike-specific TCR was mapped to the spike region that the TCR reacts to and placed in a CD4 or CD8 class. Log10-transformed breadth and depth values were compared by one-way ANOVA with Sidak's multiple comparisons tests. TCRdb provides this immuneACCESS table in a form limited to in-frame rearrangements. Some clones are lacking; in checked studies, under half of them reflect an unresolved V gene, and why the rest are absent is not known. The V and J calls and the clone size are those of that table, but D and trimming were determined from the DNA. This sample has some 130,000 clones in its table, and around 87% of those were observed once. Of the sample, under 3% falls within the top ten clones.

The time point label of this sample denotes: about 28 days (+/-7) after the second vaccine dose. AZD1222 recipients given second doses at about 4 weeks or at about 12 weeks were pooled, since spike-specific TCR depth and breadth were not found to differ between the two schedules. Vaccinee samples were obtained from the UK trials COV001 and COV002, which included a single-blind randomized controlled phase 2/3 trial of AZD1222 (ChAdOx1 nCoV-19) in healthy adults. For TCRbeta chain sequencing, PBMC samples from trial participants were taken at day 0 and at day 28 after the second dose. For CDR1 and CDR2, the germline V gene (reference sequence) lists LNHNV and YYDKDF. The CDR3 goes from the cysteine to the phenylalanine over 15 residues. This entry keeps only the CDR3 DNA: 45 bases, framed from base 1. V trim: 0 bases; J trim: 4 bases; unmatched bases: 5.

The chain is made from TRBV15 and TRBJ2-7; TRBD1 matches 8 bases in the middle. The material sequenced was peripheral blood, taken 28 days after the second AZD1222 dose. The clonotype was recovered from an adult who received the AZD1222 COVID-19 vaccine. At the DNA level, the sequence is TGTGCCACCAGCAGAGACAGGGGGCAGTTTTACGAGCAGTACTTC. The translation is CATSRDRGQFYEQYF. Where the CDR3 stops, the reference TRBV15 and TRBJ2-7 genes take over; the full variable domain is DAMVIQNPRYQVTQFGKPVTLSCSQTLNHNVMYWYQQKSSQAPKLLFHYYDKDFNNEADTPDNFQSRRPNTSFCFLDIRSPGLGDTAMYLCATSRDRGQFYEQYFGPGTRLTVT.